This entry concerns a single T cell receptor (beta chain). The sample holds a few counts of this clonotype. Its binding antigen is unknown. Nothing much larger sits one base from this clone, and base qualities are not available. The library was produced with 5' RACE. Sequencing was carried out with an Illumina HiSeq 2000. A universal primer binding site was added through template switching, and the final cDNA carried a unique molecular identifier so that TCR cDNA molecules could be counted accurately. Specific primers in the conserved constant-segment region were used to synthesize first-strand cDNA for the TCR alpha and beta chains. To control for contamination, each cDNA library was double barcoded with a SMART-Mk sample barcode plus Illumina barcodes. TruSeq adapter sequences, together with Illumina sample barcodes, were added in two successive PCR steps. The TCR alpha and beta cDNA libraries were sequenced on the Illumina HiSeq platform using custom primers. The published analysis was carried out like this. MiGEC was used to process raw reads and extract unique molecular identifiers, and MiXCR was used to find CDR3 positions. Recombination models were inferred per individual with the repgenHMM and IGoR tools using an EM algorithm. The analysis of shared clonotypes was done with the tcR package in R, with sharing normalized by the product of cloneset sizes. To study raw recombination without the effects of thymic and clonal selection, out-of-frame nonproductive sequences were analyzed. Clones were called with MiXCR by TCRdb after fastp trimmed the public reads at Q25, and only in-frame beta chains were retained. A single entry per CDR3 protein holds the most common genes and DNA from its merged rows. These V and J calls are TCRdb output, not the study's own analysis. The sample has 690,000 or so distinct CDR3 sequences on record, around 8.6% of them singletons. In total, the top ten clones hold 0.98% of the sample.

Only healthy Caucasian donors were included. The twin cohort consisted of three pairs of female monozygotic twins, all aged roughly 18 to 29 years. RNA for TCR libraries was isolated from peripheral blood mononuclear cells. The data belong to a study of identical twins listed by TCRdb under 2016. Broadly, across the study: To test whether fetal clonotypes persist, the study used deep sequencing on TCR alpha and beta repertoires from monozygotic twins, unrelated adults of various ages, and cord blood. To rule out contamination, replicate twin experiments were performed at different times with different library preparation protocols. Broad study findings and their caveats: Zero-insertion analyses could be partly confounded by invariant T cells such as MAIT and iNKT, although diverse VJ usage argued against such confounding for most clonotypes. A weaker excess of twin sharing was found in beta out-of-frame sequences because the signal-to-noise ratio was lowered by fewer shared sequences. Because the same donors could not be followed over many years, conclusions were based on cross-sectional statistical analysis. Out-of-frame TCR alpha sequences shared between twins showed an excess of low generation-probability sequences compared with coincidental sharing between unrelated individuals. In monozygotic twins, recombination models systematically underestimated out-of-frame TCR alpha sharing, but the models matched the sharing seen between unrelated individuals. Abundant cord blood beta clonotypes had fewer insertions, young adult naive repertoires showed a similar but weaker trend, and memory repertoires showed no such trend.

The germline V gene supplies CDR1 ENHRY and CDR2 SYGVKD. V lost 4 bases and J lost 4 bases, and the count of bases not matched to a germline gene is 6. From its cysteine to its phenylalanine, the CDR3 spans 17 amino acids. Only the CDR3 DNA stays, 51 bases, in frame from base 1. The same sample was also used in a study of yellow fever vaccine responses in identical twins. The second study, in turn, reports: The authors reported that the T cell response to vaccination in identical twins appeared partly convergent and partly personalized. Focusing on identical twins, the study followed the T cell clones that responded to the vaccine, and did so with precision.

The V and J segments used are TRBV10-3 and TRBJ2-3; 15 of the junction bases match TRBD2. Sequenced: PBMCs. The sequence was obtained from a woman aged 18-29 years in good health. The base sequence is TGTGCCATCAGTGCCCGGACTAGCGGGGGGGTGGCAGATACGCAGTATTTT. Its protein is CAISARTSGGVADTQYF.